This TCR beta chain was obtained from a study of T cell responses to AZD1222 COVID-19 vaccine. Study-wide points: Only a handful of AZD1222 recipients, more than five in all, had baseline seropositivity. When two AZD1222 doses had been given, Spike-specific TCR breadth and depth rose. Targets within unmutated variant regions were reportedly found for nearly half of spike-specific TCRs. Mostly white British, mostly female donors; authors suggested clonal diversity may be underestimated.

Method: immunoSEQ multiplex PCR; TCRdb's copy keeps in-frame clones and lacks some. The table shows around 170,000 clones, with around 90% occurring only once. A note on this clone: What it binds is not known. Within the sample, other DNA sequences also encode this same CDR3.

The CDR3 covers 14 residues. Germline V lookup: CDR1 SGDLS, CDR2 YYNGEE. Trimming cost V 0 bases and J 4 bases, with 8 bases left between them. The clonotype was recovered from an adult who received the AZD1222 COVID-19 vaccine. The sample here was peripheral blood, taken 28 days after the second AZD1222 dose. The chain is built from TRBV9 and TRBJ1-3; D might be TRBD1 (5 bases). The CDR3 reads CASSVGGDGNTIYF. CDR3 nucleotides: TGTGCCAGCAGCGTAGGGGGGGACGGAAACACCATATATTTT. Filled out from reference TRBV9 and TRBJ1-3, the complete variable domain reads DSGVTQTPKHLITATGQRVTLRCSPRSGDLSVYWYQQSLDQGLQFLIQYYNGEERAKGNILERFSAQQFPDLHSELNLSSLELGDSALYFCASSVGGDGNTIYFGEGSWLTVV.